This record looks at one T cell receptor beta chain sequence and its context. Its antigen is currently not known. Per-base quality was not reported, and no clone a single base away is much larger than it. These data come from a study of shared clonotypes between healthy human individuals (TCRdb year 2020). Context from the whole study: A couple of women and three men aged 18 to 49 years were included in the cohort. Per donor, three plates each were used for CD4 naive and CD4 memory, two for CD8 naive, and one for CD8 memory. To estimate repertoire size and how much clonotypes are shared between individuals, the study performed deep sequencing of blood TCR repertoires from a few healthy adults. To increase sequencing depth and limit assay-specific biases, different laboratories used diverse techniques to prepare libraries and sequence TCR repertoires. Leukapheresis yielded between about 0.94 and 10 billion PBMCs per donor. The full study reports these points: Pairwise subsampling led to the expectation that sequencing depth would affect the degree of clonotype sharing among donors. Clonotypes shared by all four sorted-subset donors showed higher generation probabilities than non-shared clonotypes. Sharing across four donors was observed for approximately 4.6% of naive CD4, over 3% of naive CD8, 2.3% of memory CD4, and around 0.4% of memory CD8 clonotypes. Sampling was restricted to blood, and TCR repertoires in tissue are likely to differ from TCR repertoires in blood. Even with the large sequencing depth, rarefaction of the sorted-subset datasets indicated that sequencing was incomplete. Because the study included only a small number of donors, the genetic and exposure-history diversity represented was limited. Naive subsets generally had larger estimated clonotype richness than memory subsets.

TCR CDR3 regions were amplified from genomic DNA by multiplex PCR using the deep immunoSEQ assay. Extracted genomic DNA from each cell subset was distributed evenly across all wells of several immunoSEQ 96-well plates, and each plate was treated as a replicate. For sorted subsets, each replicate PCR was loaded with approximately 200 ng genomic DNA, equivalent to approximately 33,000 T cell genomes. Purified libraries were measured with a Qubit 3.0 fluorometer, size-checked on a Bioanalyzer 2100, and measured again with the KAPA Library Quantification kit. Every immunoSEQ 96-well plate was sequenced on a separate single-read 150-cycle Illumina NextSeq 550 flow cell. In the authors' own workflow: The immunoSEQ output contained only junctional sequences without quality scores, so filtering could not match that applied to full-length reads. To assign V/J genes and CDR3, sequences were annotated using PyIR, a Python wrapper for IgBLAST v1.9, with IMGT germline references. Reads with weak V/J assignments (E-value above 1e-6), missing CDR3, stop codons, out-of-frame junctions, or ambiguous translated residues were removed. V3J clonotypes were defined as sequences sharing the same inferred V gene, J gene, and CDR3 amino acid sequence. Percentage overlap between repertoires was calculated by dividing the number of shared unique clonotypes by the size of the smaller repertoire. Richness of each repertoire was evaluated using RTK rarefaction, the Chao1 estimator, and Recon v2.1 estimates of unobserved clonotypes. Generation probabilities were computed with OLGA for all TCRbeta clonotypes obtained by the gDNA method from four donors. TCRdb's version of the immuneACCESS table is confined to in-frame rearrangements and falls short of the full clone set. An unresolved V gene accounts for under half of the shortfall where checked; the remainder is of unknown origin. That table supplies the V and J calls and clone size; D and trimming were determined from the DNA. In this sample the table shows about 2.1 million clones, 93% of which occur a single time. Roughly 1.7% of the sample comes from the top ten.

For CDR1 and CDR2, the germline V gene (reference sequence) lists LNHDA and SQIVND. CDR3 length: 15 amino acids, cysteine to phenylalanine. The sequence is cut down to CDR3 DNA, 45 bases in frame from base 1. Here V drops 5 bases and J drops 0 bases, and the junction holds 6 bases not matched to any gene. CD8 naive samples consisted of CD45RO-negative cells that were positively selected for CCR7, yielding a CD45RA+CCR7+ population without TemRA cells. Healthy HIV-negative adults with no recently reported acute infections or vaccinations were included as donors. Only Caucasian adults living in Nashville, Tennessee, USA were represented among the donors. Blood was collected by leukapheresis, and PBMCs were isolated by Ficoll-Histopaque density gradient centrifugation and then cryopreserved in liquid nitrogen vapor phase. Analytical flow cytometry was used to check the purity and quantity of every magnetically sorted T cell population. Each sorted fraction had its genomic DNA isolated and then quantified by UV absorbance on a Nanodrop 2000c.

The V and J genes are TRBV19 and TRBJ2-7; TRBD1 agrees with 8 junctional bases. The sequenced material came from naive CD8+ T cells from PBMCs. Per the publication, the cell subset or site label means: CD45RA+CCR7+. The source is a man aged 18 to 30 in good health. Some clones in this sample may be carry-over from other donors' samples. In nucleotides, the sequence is TGTGCCAGTAGTGTGAGGGACAGGCCCTCCTACGAGCAGTACTTC. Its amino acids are CASSVRDRPSYEQYF. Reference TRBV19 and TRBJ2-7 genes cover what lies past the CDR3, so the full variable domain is DGGITQSPKYLFRKEGQNVTLSCEQNLNHDAMYWYRQDPGQGLRLIYYSQIVNDFQKGDIAEGYSVSREKKESFPLTVTSAQKNPTAFYLCASSVRDRPSYEQYFGPGTRLTVT.